This T cell receptor beta chain was documented in a study of identical twins. This clonotype was counted only a few times. The ends were cut back, 0 bases at V and 4 bases at J, with 5 bases in the middle. The CDR3 is 13 amino acids. Per germline, CDR1 SGHAT and CDR2 FQNNGV. TCRdb independently ran MiXCR on the 5' RACE reads; one entry per CDR3 protein. This table has 600,000 to 800,000 distinct CDR3 sequences, 21% appearing once. The sample was also linked to a second study, of T cells expressing NK-cell markers. This second study says: A handful of donors showed these clonotypes also leading the CD3+CD56-NKG2C+ fraction.

Sequencing was performed on PBMCs. The receptor's source is a woman younger than 30 in good health. The rearrangement links TRBV11-2 to TRBJ2-3; D remains ambiguous. The CDR3 DNA reads as TGTGCCAGCAGCTTAGATATGGCAGATACGCAGTATTTT. Protein product: CASSLDMADTQYF.